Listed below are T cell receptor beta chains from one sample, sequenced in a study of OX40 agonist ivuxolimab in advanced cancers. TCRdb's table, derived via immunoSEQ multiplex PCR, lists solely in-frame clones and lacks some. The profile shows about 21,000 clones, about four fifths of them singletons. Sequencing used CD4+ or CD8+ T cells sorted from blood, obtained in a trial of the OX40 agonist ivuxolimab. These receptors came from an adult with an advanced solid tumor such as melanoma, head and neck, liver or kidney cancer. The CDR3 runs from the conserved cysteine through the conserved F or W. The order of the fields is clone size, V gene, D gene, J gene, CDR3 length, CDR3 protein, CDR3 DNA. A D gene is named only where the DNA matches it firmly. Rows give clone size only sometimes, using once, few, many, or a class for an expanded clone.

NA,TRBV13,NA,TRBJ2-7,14,CASSFGELSYEQYF,TGTGCCAGCAGCTTCGGGGAGCTCTCCTACGAGCAGTACTTC
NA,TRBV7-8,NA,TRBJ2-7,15,CASSLAGVQLFEQYF,TGTGCCAGCAGCTTAGCGGGAGTACAACTCTTCGAGCAGTACTTC
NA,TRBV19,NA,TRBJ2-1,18,CASSPYEYQWEDYNEQFF,TGTGCCAGTAGTCCTTATGAATACCAGTGGGAGGACTACAATGAGCAGTTCTTC
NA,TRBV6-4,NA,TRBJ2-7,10,CASGQNEQYF,TGTGCCAGCGGACAGAACGAGCAGTACTTC
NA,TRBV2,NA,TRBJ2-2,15,CAWLLGLPHTGELFF,TGTGCCTGGCTTTTAGGGCTACCACACACCGGGGAGCTGTTTTTT
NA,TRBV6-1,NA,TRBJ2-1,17,CASSDRAGSIGYNEQFF,TGTGCCAGCAGTGATAGGGCAGGGAGCATCGGGTACAATGAGCAGTTCTTC
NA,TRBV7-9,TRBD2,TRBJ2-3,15,CASSQGLVSTDTQYF,TGTGCCAGCAGCCAGGGACTAGTAAGCACAGATACGCAGTATTTT
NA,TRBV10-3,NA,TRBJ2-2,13,CAIITPETGELFF,TGTGCCATCATTACCCCCGAAACCGGGGAGCTGTTTTTT
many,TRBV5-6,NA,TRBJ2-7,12,CASSQGSYEQYF,TGTGCCAGCAGCCAGGGTTCCTACGAGCAGTACTTC
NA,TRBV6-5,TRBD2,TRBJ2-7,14,CASSPSGRAYEQYF,TGTGCCAGCAGTCCCAGCGGGAGGGCCTACGAGCAGTACTTC
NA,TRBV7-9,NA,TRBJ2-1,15,CASSLRPDQYNEQFF,TGTGCCAGCAGCTTAAGGCCAGACCAATACAATGAGCAGTTCTTC
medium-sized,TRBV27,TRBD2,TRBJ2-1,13,CASRTSGALEQFF,TGTGCCAGCAGAACTAGCGGGGCCTTGGAGCAGTTCTTC
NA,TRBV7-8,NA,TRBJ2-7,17,CASSLSVLRIYSYEQYF,TGTGCCAGCAGCTTATCCGTACTCCGGATCTACTCCTACGAGCAGTACTTC
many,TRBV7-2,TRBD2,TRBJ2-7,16,CASSLATSPLLYEQYF,TGTGCCAGCAGCTTAGCGACTAGCCCCTTGCTCTACGAGCAGTACTTC
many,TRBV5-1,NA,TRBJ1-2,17,CASSSRGTRGEDYGYTF,TGCGCCAGCAGCTCGAGAGGAACCAGGGGCGAGGACTATGGCTACACCTTC
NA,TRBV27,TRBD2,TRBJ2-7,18,CASRPTGTSGRGAYEQYF,TGTGCCAGCAGACCCACCGGGACTAGCGGGAGAGGGGCCTACGAGCAGTACTTC
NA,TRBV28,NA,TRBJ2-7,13,CASSLRDIYEQYF,TGTGCCAGCAGCCTCCGGGACATTTACGAGCAGTACTTC
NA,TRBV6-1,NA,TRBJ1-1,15,CASSGRTDRNTEAFF,TGTGCCAGCAGTGGGAGGACAGATCGGAACACTGAAGCTTTCTTT
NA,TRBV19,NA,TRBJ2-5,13,CASRDNAEETQYF,TGTGCCAGTAGAGACAATGCTGAAGAGACCCAGTACTTC
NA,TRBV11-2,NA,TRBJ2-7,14,CASSPWQGYHEQYF,TGTGCCAGCAGTCCTTGGCAGGGGTACCACGAGCAGTACTTC
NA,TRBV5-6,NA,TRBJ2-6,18,CASSYYLVGASGANVLTF,TGTGCCAGCAGCTATTACCTAGTGGGGGCTTCAGGGGCCAACGTCCTGACTTTC
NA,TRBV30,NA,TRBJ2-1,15,CAWSDRDWRYNEQFF,TGTGCCTGGTCCGACCGGGACTGGCGGTACAATGAGCAGTTCTTC
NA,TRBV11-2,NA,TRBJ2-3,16,CASIQAGETRTDTQYF,TGTGCCAGCATCCAGGCCGGGGAGACCCGCACAGATACGCAGTATTTT
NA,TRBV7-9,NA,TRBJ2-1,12,CASSSSGARPFF,TGTGCCAGCAGCTCCTCCGGCGCCCGGCCGTTCTTC
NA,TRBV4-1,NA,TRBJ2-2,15,CASSFGLTNTGELFF,TGCGCCAGCAGCTTTGGGCTAACGAACACCGGGGAGCTGTTTTTT
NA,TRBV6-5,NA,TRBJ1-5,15,CASSYRRDGYQPQHF,TGTGCCAGCAGTTACCGCAGGGATGGGTATCAGCCCCAGCATTTT
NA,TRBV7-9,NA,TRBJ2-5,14,CASSLVEGWETQYF,TGTGCCAGCAGCTTAGTAGAAGGGTGGGAGACCCAGTACTTC
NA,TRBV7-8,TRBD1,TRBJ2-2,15,CASTTGTGVTGELFF,TGTGCCAGCACCACCGGGACAGGGGTCACCGGGGAGCTGTTTTTT
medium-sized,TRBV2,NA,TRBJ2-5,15,CASSDGGGGQETQYF,TGTGCCAGCAGTGACGGGGGAGGTGGTCAAGAGACCCAGTACTTC
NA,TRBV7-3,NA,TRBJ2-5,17,CASSLGYAGVRGETQYF,TGTGCCAGCAGCTTAGGTTATGCAGGGGTAAGGGGAGAGACCCAGTACTTC
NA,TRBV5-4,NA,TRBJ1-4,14,CASSSDSAAEKLFF,TGTGCCAGCAGCTCCGACAGCGCGGCTGAAAAACTGTTTTTT
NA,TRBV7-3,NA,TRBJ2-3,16,CASSPTGTLGTDTQYF,TGTGCCAGCAGCCCGACCGGGACACTTGGGACAGATACGCAGTATTTT
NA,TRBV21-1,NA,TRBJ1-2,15,CASSKGGAFNYGYTF,TGTGCCAGCAGCAAAGGGGGGGCGTTCAACTATGGCTACACCTTC
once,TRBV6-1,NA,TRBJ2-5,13,CASSDWGWETQYF,TGTGCCAGCAGTGATTGGGGTTGGGAGACCCAGTACTTC
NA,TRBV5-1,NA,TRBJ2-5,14,CASSFQDPQETQYF,TGCGCCAGCAGCTTCCAGGATCCTCAAGAGACCCAGTACTTC
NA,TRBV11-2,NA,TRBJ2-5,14,CASSGGGYQETQYF,TGTGCCAGCAGCGGGGGTGGGTACCAAGAGACCCAGTACTTC
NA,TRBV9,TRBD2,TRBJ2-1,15,CASSLAGVYYNEQFF,TGTGCCAGCAGCTTAGCGGGAGTATACTACAATGAGCAGTTCTTC
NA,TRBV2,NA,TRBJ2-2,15,CASSSERLGTGELFF,TGTGCCAGCTCGTCCGAACGGTTGGGGACCGGGGAGCTGTTTTTT
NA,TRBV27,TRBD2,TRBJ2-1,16,CASSHVTSGGYNEQFF,TGTGCCAGCAGTCACGTGACTAGCGGGGGCTACAATGAGCAGTTCTTC
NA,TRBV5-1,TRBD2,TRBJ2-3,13,CASSLAGTDTQYF,TGCGCCAGCAGCTTAGCGGGAACAGATACGCAGTATTTT
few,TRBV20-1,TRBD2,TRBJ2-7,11,CSSGRNDEQYF,TGCAGTAGCGGGAGAAACGACGAGCAGTACTTC
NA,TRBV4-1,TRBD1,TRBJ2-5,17,CASSQEPGQGYQETQYF,TGCGCCAGCAGCCAAGAACCGGGACAGGGGTATCAAGAGACCCAGTACTTC
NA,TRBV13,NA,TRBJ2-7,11,CASSLGYEQYF,TGTGCCAGCAGCTTAGGGTACGAGCAGTACTTC
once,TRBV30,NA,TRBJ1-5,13,CAWSVGRHQPQHF,TGTGCCTGGAGTGTAGGGAGACATCAGCCCCAGCATTTT
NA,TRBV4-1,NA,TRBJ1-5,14,CASSQGGGGQPQHF,TGCGCCAGCAGCCAAGGCGGGGGGGGTCAGCCCCAGCATTTT
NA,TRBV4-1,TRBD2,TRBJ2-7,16,CASSATPSGGSYEQYF,TGCGCCAGCAGCGCAACACCTAGCGGGGGCTCCTACGAGCAGTACTTC
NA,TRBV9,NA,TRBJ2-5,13,CASSGDYQETQYF,TGTGCCAGCAGCGGTGATTACCAAGAGACCCAGTACTTC
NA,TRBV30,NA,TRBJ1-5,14,CAWSLGVGNQPQHF,TGTGCCTGGAGTCTGGGGGTAGGCAATCAGCCCCAGCATTTT
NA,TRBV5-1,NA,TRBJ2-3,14,CASSLVRDTDTQYF,TGCGCCAGCAGCTTGGTCCGGGACACCGATACGCAGTATTTT
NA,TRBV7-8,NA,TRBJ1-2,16,CASSWQGRRRDYGYTF,TGTGCCAGCAGCTGGCAGGGACGACGGAGGGACTATGGCTACACCTTC
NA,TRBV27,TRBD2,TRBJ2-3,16,CASSLVGGRDADTQYF,TGTGCCAGCAGTTTGGTTGGGGGGAGGGATGCAGATACGCAGTATTTT
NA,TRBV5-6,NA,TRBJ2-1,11,CASSLPNEQFF,TGTGCCAGCAGCCTACCCAATGAGCAGTTCTTC
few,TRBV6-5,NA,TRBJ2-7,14,CASSGHLIGYEQYF,TGTGCCAGCAGTGGTCACTTGATCGGCTACGAGCAGTACTTC
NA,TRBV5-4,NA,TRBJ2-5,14,CASSAWGTGETQYF,TGTGCCAGCTCTGCTTGGGGGACGGGAGAGACCCAGTACTTC
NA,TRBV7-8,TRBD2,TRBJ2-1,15,CASSTRPAGYNEQFF,TGTGCCAGCAGCACGCGACCAGCGGGGTACAATGAGCAGTTCTTC
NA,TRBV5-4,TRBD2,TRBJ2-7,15,CASSLGGDYLGEQYF,TGTGCCAGCAGCTTGGGGGGGGACTACCTCGGCGAGCAGTACTTC
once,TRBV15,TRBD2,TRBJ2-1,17,CATSRLPGLAGYNEQFF,TGTGCCACCAGCCGATTGCCGGGACTAGCGGGATACAATGAGCAGTTCTTC